This is a list of T cell receptor beta chains from one sample in a study of identical twins. TCRdb ran MiXCR on the 5' RACE reads and lists one entry per CDR3 protein. The sample consists of approximately 500,000 distinct CDR3 sequences, over 12% of them appearing once. In addition, the sample was reused for a study of yellow fever vaccine responses in identical twins.

The sequenced sample was CD4+ T cells sorted from blood. Receptors originate from a woman aged 18-35 years in good health. Each CDR3 is given without its conserved first and last residue. The size field is filled for only some rows; it gives once, few, many or a size class.

TRBV20-1	few	TRBJ2-3	SALARDREADTQY
TRBV5-1	few	TRBJ2-2	ASSRDGWSGELF
TRBV29-1	.	TRBJ2-5	SVVKGAQETQY
TRBV14	.	TRBJ2-4	ASSRNRERQY
TRBV7-9	many	TRBJ2-3	ASSSGGDTQY
TRBV6-1	few	TRBJ1-3	ASSQGQPSGNTIY
TRBV4-2	.	TRBJ2-4	ASSRLAGEENIQY
TRBV10-3	.	TRBJ2-2	AISGLAGGTGELF
TRBV24-1	few	TRBJ2-1	ATSPAGTGRNEQF
TRBV7-3	few	TRBJ2-3	ASSEPGLAGHEYTDTQY
TRBV5-1	.	TRBJ2-5	ASSRFDRDQETQY
TRBV7-2	.	TRBJ1-1	ASSLMGKLEAF
TRBV27	few	TRBJ2-1	ASSLLRGSYNEQF
TRBV10-3	few	TRBJ2-5	AIGTSGVRRETQY
TRBV12-3/TRBV12-4	.	TRBJ2-7	ASKATQTGEQY
TRBV24-1	few	TRBJ2-1	ATSGDRKPGNEQF
TRBV20-1	few	TRBJ2-1	SVPPRDNEQF
TRBV7-3	.	TRBJ2-1	ASSLKSSGRAYNEQF
TRBV5-1	.	TRBJ2-7	ASGTDSLSYEQY
TRBV10-3	many	TRBJ1-4	AIRGTENEKLF
TRBV20-1	.	TRBJ1-6	SARGGLNSPLH
TRBV29-1	.	TRBJ2-2	SVLSGENTGELF
TRBV10-3	few	TRBJ2-5	AISDKGQETQY
TRBV24-1	few	TRBJ1-5	ATRGTGTNQPQH
TRBV20-1	.	TRBJ2-3	SARGPDTQY
TRBV2	few	TRBJ2-1	ASERGTTTYNEQF
TRBV6-2/TRBV6-3	once	TRBJ2-7	ASSRPLAGTGYEQY
TRBV6-1	few	TRBJ2-7	ASSALGAGTHSYEQY
TRBV5-1	.	TRBJ2-2	ASSEPGTGELF
TRBV12-3/TRBV12-4	.	TRBJ1-3	ASSFGGTSNTIY
TRBV20-1	many	TRBJ2-3	SARVTGSLSTDTQY
TRBV4-1	.	TRBJ2-2	ASSQGTSLTGELF
TRBV5-1	.	TRBJ1-2	ASSLGGLGNGYT
TRBV25-1	few	TRBJ1-1	ASSEGGRGNTEAF
TRBV12-3/TRBV12-4	.	TRBJ2-2	ASSLGSLGEGTGELF
TRBV10-3	.	TRBJ2-5	AIRPGLAGAQETQY
TRBV12-3/TRBV12-4	.	TRBJ2-7	ASSPKTVAYEQY
TRBV12-3/TRBV12-4	many	TRBJ2-7	ASSFRHEQY
TRBV2	few	TRBJ2-3	ASSPGTLRTDTQY
TRBV7-9	.	TRBJ2-2	ASSRWGEGRTGELF
TRBV12-3/TRBV12-4	few	TRBJ1-2	ASRNRDRPNYGYT
TRBV11-2	few	TRBJ2-1	ASSLFYLRLAGDNEQF
TRBV27	.	TRBJ1-5	ASSSLPQGGNQPQH
TRBV20-1	.	TRBJ2-2	SARGIAGGPEKNTGELF
TRBV7-2	few	TRBJ2-1	ASSHQGTGNEQF
TRBV15	few	TRBJ2-5	ATSRQGLAVQETQY
TRBV18	.	TRBJ1-1	ASSMGENTEAF
TRBV24-1	few	TRBJ2-1	ATSDPEAPYNEQF
TRBV20-1	few	TRBJ2-1	SARSQAGTSGRSSYNEQF
TRBV3-1	few	TRBJ2-1	ASSLYRALPYNEQF
TRBV20-1	.	TRBJ1-1	SARRGTAINTEAF
TRBV4-2	many	TRBJ2-7	ASSRKGGTGYSYEQY
TRBV4-2	many	TRBJ1-1	ASSQNTGNTEAF
TRBV24-1	.	TRBJ2-2	ATSDPAVGTGELF
TRBV12-3/TRBV12-4	.	TRBJ1-1	ASRNGQGGLANTEAF
TRBV6-4	.	TRBJ1-1	ASNLQGLKTEAF
TRBV20-1	.	TRBJ2-1	SATVAGTNEQF